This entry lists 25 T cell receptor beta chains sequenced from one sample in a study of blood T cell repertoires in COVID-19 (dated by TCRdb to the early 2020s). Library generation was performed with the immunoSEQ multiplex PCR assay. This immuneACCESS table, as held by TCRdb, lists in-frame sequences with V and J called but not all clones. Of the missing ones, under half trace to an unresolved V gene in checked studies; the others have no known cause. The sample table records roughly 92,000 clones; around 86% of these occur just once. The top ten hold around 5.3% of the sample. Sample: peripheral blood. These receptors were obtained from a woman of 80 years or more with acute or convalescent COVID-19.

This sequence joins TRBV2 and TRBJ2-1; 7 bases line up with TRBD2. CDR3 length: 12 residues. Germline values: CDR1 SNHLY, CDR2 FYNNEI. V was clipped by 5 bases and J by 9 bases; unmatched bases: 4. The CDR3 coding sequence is TGTGCCAGCAGTTTTAGCGGGTTTGAGCAGTTCTTC. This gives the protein CASSFSGFEQFF.

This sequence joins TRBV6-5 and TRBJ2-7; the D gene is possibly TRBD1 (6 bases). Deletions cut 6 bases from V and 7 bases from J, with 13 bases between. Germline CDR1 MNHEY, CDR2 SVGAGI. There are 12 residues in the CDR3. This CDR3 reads CASRVTGREQYF. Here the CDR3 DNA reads TGTGCCAGCAGGGTGACAGGAAGGGAGCAGTACTTC.

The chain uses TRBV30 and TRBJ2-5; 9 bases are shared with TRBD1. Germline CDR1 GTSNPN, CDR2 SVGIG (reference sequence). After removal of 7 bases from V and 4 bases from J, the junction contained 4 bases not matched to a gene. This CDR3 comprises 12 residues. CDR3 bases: TGTGCCTCGACGACAGGGGGAGAGACCCAGTACTTC. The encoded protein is CASTTGGETQYF.

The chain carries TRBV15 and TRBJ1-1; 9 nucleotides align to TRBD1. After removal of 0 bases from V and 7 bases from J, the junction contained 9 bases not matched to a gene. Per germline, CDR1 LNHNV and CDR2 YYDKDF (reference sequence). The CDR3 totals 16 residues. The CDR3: CATSRDKMKTGGEAFF. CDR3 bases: TGTGCCACCAGCAGAGATAAGATGAAGACAGGGGGTGAAGCTTTCTTT.

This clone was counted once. CDR3 protein: CASNGQGKNIQYF. In DNA, the CDR3 is TGTGCCAGCAACGGGCAGGGCAAAAACATTCAGTACTTC. The V call is TRBV2, the J call TRBJ2-4, with D tentatively TRBD1 (5 bases). Germline CDR1 and CDR2: SNHLY and FYNNEI. CDR3 length: 13 amino acids. V gave up 7 bases and J gave up 3 bases, with 10 bases separating them.

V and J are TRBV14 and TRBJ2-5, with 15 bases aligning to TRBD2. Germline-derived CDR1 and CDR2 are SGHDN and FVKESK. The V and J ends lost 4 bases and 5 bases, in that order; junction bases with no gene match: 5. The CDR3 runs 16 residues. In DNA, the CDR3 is TGTGCCAGCAGCCCGTGGACTAGCGGGGGGGGTGAGACCCAGTACTTC. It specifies CASSPWTSGGGETQYF.

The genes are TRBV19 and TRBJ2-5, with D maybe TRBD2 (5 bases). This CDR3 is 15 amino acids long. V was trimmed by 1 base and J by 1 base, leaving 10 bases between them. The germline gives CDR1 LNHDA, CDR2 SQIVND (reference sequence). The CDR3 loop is CASSIGSGTQETQYF. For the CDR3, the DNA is TGTGCCAGTAGTATAGGCTCGGGAACCCAAGAGACCCAGTACTTC.

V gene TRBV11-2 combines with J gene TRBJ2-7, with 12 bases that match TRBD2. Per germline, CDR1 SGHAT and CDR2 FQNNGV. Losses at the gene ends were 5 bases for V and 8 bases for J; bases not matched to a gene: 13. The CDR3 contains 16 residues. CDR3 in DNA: TGTGCCAGCAGCAATCTAGCGGGAGGGCCCATGATGCAGCAGTACTTC. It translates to CASSNLAGGPMMQQYF.

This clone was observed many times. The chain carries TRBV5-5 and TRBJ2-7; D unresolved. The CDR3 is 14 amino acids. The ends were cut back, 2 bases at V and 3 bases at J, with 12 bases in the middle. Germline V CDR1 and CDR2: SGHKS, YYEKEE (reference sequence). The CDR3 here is CASSFSTPGYEQYF. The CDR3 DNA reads TGTGCCAGCAGCTTCTCAACACCGGGCTACGAGCAGTACTTC.

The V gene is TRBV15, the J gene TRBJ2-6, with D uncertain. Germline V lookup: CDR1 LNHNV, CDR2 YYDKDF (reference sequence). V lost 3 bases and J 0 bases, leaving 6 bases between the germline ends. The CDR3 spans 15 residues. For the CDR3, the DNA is TGTGCCACCAGCAGCCCGTTCTCTGGGGCCAACGTCCTGACTTTC. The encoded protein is CATSSPFSGANVLTF.

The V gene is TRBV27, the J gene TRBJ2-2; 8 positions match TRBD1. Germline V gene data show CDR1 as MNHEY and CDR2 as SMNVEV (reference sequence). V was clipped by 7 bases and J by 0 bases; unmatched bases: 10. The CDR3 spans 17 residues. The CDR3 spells CASTPRTGWPNTGELFF. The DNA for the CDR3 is TGTGCCAGCACTCCTCGGACAGGGTGGCCGAACACCGGGGAGCTGTTTTTT.

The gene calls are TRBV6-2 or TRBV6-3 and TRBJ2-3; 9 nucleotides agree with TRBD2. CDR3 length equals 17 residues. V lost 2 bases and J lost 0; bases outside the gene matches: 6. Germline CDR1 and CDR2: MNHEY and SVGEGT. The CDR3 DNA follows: TGTGCCAGCAGTTACCCGTCTAGCGGGACTAGCACAGATACGCAGTATTTT. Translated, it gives CASSYPSSGTSTDTQYF.

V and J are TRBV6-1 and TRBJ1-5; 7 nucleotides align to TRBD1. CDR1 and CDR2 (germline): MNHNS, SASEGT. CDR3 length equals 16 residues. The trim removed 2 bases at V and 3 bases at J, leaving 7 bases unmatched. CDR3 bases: TGTGCCAGCAGTGAATCAGGGGGTCTATTCAATCAGCCCCAGCATTTT. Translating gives CASSESGGLFNQPQHF.

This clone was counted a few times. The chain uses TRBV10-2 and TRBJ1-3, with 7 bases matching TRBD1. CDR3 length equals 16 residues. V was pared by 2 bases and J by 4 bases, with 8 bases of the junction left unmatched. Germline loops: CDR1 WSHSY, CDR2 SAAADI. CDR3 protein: CASSEDRVAPGNTIYF. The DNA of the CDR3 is TGCGCCAGCAGTGAGGACAGGGTGGCTCCAGGAAACACCATATATTTT.

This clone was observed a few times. CDR3 in amino acids: CASSAASGRTYNEQFF. CDR3 sequence (DNA): TGTGCCAGCAGTGCAGCGAGCGGGCGAACCTACAATGAGCAGTTCTTC. The V call is TRBV6-4, the J call TRBJ2-1; a weak D match, TRBD2 (6 bases). V was pared by 4 bases and J by 2 bases, with 15 bases between. Per the germline V gene, CDR1 is MRHNA and CDR2 is SNTAGT. The CDR3 covers 16 residues.

The CDR3 sequence is CASSGRGGPLRETQYF. The CDR3, as DNA: TGTGCCAGCAGCGGTCGCGGGGGCCCGTTGCGGGAGACCCAGTACTTC. V usage is TRBV5-6 and J usage is TRBJ2-5, with D maybe TRBD2 (7 bases). Trimming cost V 4 bases and J 5 bases, with 21 bases left between them. The germline V gene has CDR1 SGHDT and CDR2 YYEEEE. CDR3 length: 16 residues.

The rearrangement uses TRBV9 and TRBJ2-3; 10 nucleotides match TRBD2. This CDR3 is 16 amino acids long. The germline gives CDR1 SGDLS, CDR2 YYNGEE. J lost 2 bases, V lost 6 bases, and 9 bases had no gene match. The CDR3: CASTRGLADYTDTQYF. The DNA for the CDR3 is TGTGCCAGCACACGCGGACTAGCGGACTACACAGATACGCAGTATTTT.

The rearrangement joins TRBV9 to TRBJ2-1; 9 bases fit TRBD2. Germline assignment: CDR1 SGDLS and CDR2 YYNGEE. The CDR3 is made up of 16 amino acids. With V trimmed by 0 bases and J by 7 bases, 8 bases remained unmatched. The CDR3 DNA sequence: TGTGCCAGCAGCGTAGTCAGCGGGGGGCCAATAAATGAGCAGTTCTTC. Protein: CASSVVSGGPINEQFF.

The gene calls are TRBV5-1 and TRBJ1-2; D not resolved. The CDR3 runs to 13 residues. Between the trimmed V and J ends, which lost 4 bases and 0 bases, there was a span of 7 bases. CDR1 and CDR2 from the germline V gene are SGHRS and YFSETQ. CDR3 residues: CASSLDPNYGYTF. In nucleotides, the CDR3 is TGCGCCAGCAGCCTAGACCCTAACTATGGCTACACCTTC.

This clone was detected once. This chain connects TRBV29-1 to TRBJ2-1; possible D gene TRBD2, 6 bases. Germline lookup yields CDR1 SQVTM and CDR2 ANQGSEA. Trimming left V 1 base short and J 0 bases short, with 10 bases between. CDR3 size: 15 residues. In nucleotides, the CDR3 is TGCAGCGTTGAAGTGGCGGGGAGCTCCTACAATGAGCAGTTCTTC. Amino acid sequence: CSVEVAGSSYNEQFF.

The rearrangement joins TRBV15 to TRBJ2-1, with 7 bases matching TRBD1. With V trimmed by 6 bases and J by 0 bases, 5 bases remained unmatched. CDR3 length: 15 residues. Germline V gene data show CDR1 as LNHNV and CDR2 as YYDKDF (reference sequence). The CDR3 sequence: CATRRDRSSYNEQFF. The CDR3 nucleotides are TGTGCCACCAGGAGGGACAGAAGCTCCTACAATGAGCAGTTCTTC.

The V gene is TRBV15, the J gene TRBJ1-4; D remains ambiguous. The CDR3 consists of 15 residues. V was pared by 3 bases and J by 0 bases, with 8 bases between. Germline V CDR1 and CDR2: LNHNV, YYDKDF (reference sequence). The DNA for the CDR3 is TGTGCCACCAGCAGGCAGATCTCAACTAATGAAAAACTGTTTTTT. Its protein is CATSRQISTNEKLFF.

The DNA for the CDR3 is TGTGCCAGCAAAGCACTACACTGGAACTATGGCTACACCTTC. Translation gives CASKALHWNYGYTF. This chain uses TRBV6-5 with TRBJ1-2; D unresolved. With 7 bases removed from V and 2 bases from J, the gap between germline ends came to 14 bases. This CDR3 comprises 14 residues. CDR1 is MNHEY, CDR2 SVGAGI, per germline.

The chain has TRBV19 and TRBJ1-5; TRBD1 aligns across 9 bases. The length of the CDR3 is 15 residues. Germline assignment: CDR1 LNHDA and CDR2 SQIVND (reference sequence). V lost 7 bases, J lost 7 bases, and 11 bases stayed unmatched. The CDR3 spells CASTPRTGVGQPQHF. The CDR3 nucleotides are TGTGCCAGTACCCCGAGGACAGGGGTTGGGCAGCCCCAGCATTTT.

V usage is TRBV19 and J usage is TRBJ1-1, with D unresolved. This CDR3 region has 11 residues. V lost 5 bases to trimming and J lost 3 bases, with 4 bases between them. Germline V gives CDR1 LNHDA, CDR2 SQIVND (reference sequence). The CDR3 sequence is CASSADTEAFF. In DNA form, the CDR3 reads TGTGCCAGTAGTGCGGACACTGAAGCTTTCTTT.